This TCR beta chain was retrieved from a study of human T cells and chemical hapten exposure. About the research overall: Donors were sensitized with 2% DPC on the upper inner arm.

As to time point: patch test 2, 6 weeks after DPC sensitization. Treatment denoted: therapeutic diphenylcyclopropenone sensitization with weekly scalp DPC. At every patch-test visit, blood was drawn before the patch test was applied. Original processing notes: Samples contained a median of about 96,000 TCRs, with a range of roughly 20,000 to 690,600. MiXCR, run by TCRdb on the RACE reads, gives a single entry per CDR3 protein. What appears here as the V and J calls and clone size reflects TCRdb's work, not the paper's. In the table there are some 150,000 distinct CDR3 sequences, 12% of which are singletons. The V end lost 0 bases, the J end lost 4 bases, and 19 bases lay between the germline ends. Germline V CDR1 and CDR2: LGHNT, FRNRAP. The CDR3 runs 17 residues.

The rearrangement joins TRBV12-5 to TRBJ2-7, with D tentatively TRBD1 (6 bases). Sequences were derived from whole blood, sampled in connection with sensitization to the hapten diphenylcyclopropenone (DPC). The TCR sequence derives from a woman aged 45-60 years with alopecia areata. Some clones in this sample may be carry-over from other donors' samples. Here the CDR3 DNA reads TGTGCTAGTGGTTTGGTAAGGGGTACCGGGACACTTTACGAGCAGTACTTC. It translates to CASGLVRGTGTLYEQYF.